This T cell receptor (beta chain) was captured in a study of T cell responses to AZD1222 COVID-19 vaccine. Whole-study results and caveats: Within unmutated variant regions lay the reported targets of nearly half of spike-specific TCRs. Seropositive AZD1222 recipients at baseline numbered only 6 or 7. Clonal diversity may have been underestimated, and the donors were mostly white British, with more females than males.

V was cut by 2 bases and J by 8 bases, with 10 bases left in between. The CDR3 sequence is 13 residues long. Method: immunoSEQ multiplex PCR; TCRdb's copy keeps in-frame clones and lacks some. The repertoire holds 200,000 to 250,000 clones, with 85% to 95% as singletons. Regarding this clone: Antigen unknown.

The rearrangement uses TRBV12-3 or TRBV12-4 and TRBJ2-1; the D call may be TRBD1 or TRBD2 (5 bases each). The TCR originated in an adult in good health. The material was peripheral blood, obtained on day 0 of MenACWY control vaccination. CDR3: CASSLPGHHEQFF. In nucleotides, the CDR3 is TGTGCCAGCAGTTTACCGGGGCATCATGAGCAGTTCTTC.